This TCR beta chain is from a study of Ad26.COV2.S vaccination and SARS-CoV-2 variants. Study-wide results and limits: Reported post-vaccination CD8+ and CD4+ T cell responses to spike showed substantial breadth. Total responses of T cells may have been underestimated by the analyses of TCR breadth and depth. Vaccine and placebo recipients had similar non-spike TCR breadth.

Concerning this clone itself: The antigen remains unidentified.

TCRdb's table, derived via immunoSEQ multiplex PCR, lists solely in-frame clones and lacks some. The sample yields 150,000 to 200,000 clones, 70% to 90% seen once. Trimming took 0 bases from V and 6 from J, leaving 3 bases between them. There are 12 residues in the CDR3. CDR1 is SGDLS and CDR2 is YYNGEE in the germline V gene. The chain recombines TRBV9 with TRBJ2-2; no definite D call. The material sequenced was peripheral blood, taken after recovery from COVID-19. This clonotype was obtained from a human donor who had recovered from COVID-19. CDR3 DNA: TGTGCCAGCAGCGTAGGCCCCGGGGAGCTGTTTTTT. Protein product: CASSVGPGELFF.